Presented here are 23 T cell receptor beta chains from one specimen sequenced in a study of T cell changes during pregnancy in multiple sclerosis. Sequenced by immunoSEQ multiplex PCR; TCRdb stores in-frame clones only, minus some. The table shows 45,000 to 50,000 clones, with 94% occurring only once. The sample in question was CD8+ T cells from peripheral blood mononuclear cells, obtained before pregnancy. The source is a female donor with multiple sclerosis, enrolled in a pregnancy study.

The V gene is TRBV4-3, the J gene TRBJ2-7, with 9 bases lining up with TRBD1. Looked up from germline, CDR1 is LGHNA and CDR2 is YSLEER. There are 15 residues in the CDR3. The junction had 5 bases not matched to a gene; V was cut back by 4 bases and J by 1 base. The CDR3 DNA follows: TGCGCCAGCAGCCCGGGACAGGGCCGTTCCTACGAGCAGTACTTC. It translates to CASSPGQGRSYEQYF.

The rearrangement links TRBV29-1 to TRBJ1-1; possible D gene TRBD1, 6 bases. CDR1 SQVTM and CDR2 ANQGSEA come from the germline V gene. This CDR3 is 12 amino acids long. V lost 4 bases to trimming and J lost 5 bases, with 11 bases between them. This CDR3 reads CSVVGGSTEAFF. The CDR3 coding sequence is TGCAGCGTTGTAGGGGGTAGTACTGAAGCTTTCTTT.

This rearrangement joins TRBV18 to TRBJ1-2; D remains unclear. The CDR3 is 13 amino acids. Per the germline V gene, CDR1 is KGHSH and CDR2 is LQKENI. V lost 5 bases and J lost 4, with 11 bases in between. CDR3 coding DNA: TGTGCCAGCTCAACGGGGAACGGCTATGGCTACACCTTC. Protein product: CASSTGNGYGYTF. The whole variable domain, filled in from reference TRBV18 and TRBJ1-2, reads NAGVMQNPRHLVRRRGQEARLRCSPMKGHSHVYWYRQLPEEGLKFMVYLQKENIIDESGMPKERFSAEFPKEGPSILRIQQVVRGDSAAYFCASSTGNGYGYTFGSGTRLTVV.

As to this clone: The germline gene is not matched at one end of the junction; a read error may be the cause. This chain links TRBV14 with TRBJ2-1; 7 nucleotides line up with TRBD2. The CDR3 contains 15 residues. Germline V gene sequence: CDR1 SGHDN, CDR2 FVKESK. The CDR3 DNA sequence: TGTGCCAGCAGCCCCGTTTTCGCCCAGCGGGGTGAGCTGTTCTTC. The encoded protein is CASSPVFAQRGELFF.

This sequence joins TRBV28 and TRBJ2-7; maybe TRBD2 (5 bases). Germline V gene lookup returns CDR1 MDHEN and CDR2 SYDVKM. This CDR3 comprises 16 residues. Trimming took off 2 bases at V and 1 base at J, with 15 bases between the two ends. CDR3 protein: CASSLGGSPTSYEQYF. In nucleotides, the CDR3 is TGTGCCAGCAGTTTAGGTGGGAGTCCTACTTCCTACGAGCAGTACTTC.

The rearrangement links TRBV6-1 to TRBJ2-7; TRBD1 might be the D (5 bases). The CDR3 has 11 amino acids. Germline loops: CDR1 MNHNS, CDR2 SASEGT. V shed 9 bases and J shed 3 bases, with 9 bases lying between them. CDR3 nucleotides: TGTGCCAGTCGGACAAGCTACGAGCAGTACTTC. Protein product: CASRTSYEQYF.

CDR3 bases: TGTGCCAGCAGCGTCGGTATAGGACAGGGGGACGAGCAGTACTTC. Amino acids: CASSVGIGQGDEQYF. The chain recombines TRBV5-4 with TRBJ2-7, with 10 bases fitting TRBD1. The CDR3 covers 15 residues. Per the germline V gene, CDR1 is SGHNT and CDR2 is YYREEE (reference sequence). Trimming removed 4 bases from V and 5 bases from J; junction bases left unmatched: 9.

The V call is TRBV10-3, the J call TRBJ2-7; D is unclear. V lost 0 bases to trimming and J lost 1 base, with 10 bases between them. Germline V gene lookup returns CDR1 ENHRY and CDR2 SYGVKD. CDR3 length equals 15 residues. The CDR3 sequence: CAISESIGRSYEQYF. CDR3 nucleotides: TGTGCCATCAGTGAGTCGATCGGCAGGTCCTACGAGCAGTACTTC.

The chain carries TRBV27 and TRBJ2-7; 9 nucleotides line up with TRBD1. The CDR3 consists of 16 residues. Germline V gene sequence: CDR1 MNHEY, CDR2 SMNVEV (reference sequence). The junction had 12 bases not matched to a gene; V was cut back by 6 bases and J by 3 bases. The CDR3 here is CASSLTSGTGYYEQYF. The CDR3 DNA follows: TGTGCCAGCAGCCTGACCTCCGGGACAGGGTACTACGAGCAGTACTTC.

This chain uses TRBV2 with TRBJ2-3; D remains ambiguous. The V gene lost 8 bases and the J gene lost 10 bases, with 16 bases spanning the gap. Germline CDR1 SNHLY, CDR2 FYNNEI. The CDR3 is 12 amino acids. The CDR3 loop is CASLESDESQYF. The CDR3 DNA reads as TGTGCCAGCCTTGAGTCTGATGAATCGCAGTATTTT.

This chain joins TRBV10-3 and TRBJ2-2; 7 bases line up with TRBD2. Unmatched junction bases numbered 6, after V lost 4 bases and J lost 1 base. This CDR3 is 16 amino acids long. Germline loops: CDR1 ENHRY, CDR2 SYGVKD. This chain's CDR3 is CAISAAGEENTGELFF. In DNA form, the CDR3 reads TGTGCCATCAGTGCCGCGGGGGAGGAGAACACCGGGGAGCTGTTTTTT.

This sequence joins TRBV6-6 and TRBJ2-7; no clear D gene. Looked up from germline, CDR1 is MNHNY and CDR2 is SVGAGI (reference sequence). The CDR3 runs 13 residues. Trimming cost V 8 bases and J 0 bases, with 11 bases left between them. The CDR3 bases are TGTGCCAGCGGTATGGGCAGCTCCTACGAGCAGTACTTC. Encoded protein: CASGMGSSYEQYF.

V and J are TRBV5-4 and TRBJ2-7; 11 nucleotides agree with TRBD2. The CDR3 has 13 amino acids. CDR1 and CDR2 (germline): SGHNT, YYREEE (reference sequence). With 3 bases clipped from V and 6 bases from J, the junction kept 2 bases outside the gene matches. CDR3 region: CASSSTSGSEQYF. The CDR3 DNA sequence: TGTGCCAGCAGCTCCACTAGCGGGAGCGAGCAGTACTTC.

The chain has TRBV19 and TRBJ2-7; 8 bases line up with TRBD2. This CDR3 is 16 amino acids long. With 1 base clipped from V and 0 bases from J, the junction kept 5 bases outside the gene matches. CDR1 is LNHDA and CDR2 is SQIVND in the germline V gene (reference sequence). The CDR3 loop is CASSIGPSGGSYEQYF. The CDR3 nucleotides read TGTGCCAGTAGTATAGGCCCCAGCGGGGGCTCCTACGAGCAGTACTTC.

The genes are TRBV7-6 and TRBJ2-7; D might be TRBD2 (5 bases). CDR1 is SGHVS, CDR2 FNYEAQ, per germline. The CDR3 spans 13 residues. V was cut by 5 bases and J by 4 bases, with 12 bases left in between. CDR3 protein: CASSIELDYEQYF. The CDR3 nucleotides are TGTGCCAGCAGCATCGAACTAGATTACGAGCAGTACTTC.

The chain combines TRBV6-1 with TRBJ1-1; D gene ambiguous. The CDR3 consists of 15 residues. Germline assignment: CDR1 MNHNS and CDR2 SASEGT. Deletions cut 2 bases from V and 5 bases from J, with 15 bases between. The CDR3 loop reads CASSEIRGVATEAFF. CDR3 sequence (DNA): TGTGCCAGCAGTGAAATTCGTGGGGTAGCGACTGAAGCTTTCTTT.

The chain employs TRBV19 and TRBJ2-1; D might be TRBD1 (5 bases). The CDR3 has 15 residues. From germline, CDR1 is LNHDA and CDR2 SQIVND (reference sequence). The V end lost 0 bases, the J end lost 6 bases, and 12 bases lay between the germline ends. For the CDR3, the DNA is TGTGCCAGTAGTATAGATCTGTCCAGGGTCAATGAGCAGTTCTTC. This gives the protein CASSIDLSRVNEQFF.

The V and J genes are TRBV7-9 and TRBJ2-3, with TRBD1 identical over 7 bases. V gave up 4 bases and J gave up 6 bases; unmatched junction bases: 13. The CDR3 sequence is 16 residues long. Germline-derived CDR1 and CDR2 are SEHNR and FQNEAQ (reference sequence). The CDR3 reads CASSYPRTGGPDTQYF. CDR3 in DNA: TGTGCCAGCAGCTACCCACGGACAGGTGGCCCCGATACGCAGTATTTT.

V gene TRBV9 combines with J gene TRBJ2-1; 13 nucleotides match TRBD2. J lost 10 bases, V lost 3 bases, and 10 bases had no gene match. The germline gives CDR1 SGDLS, CDR2 YYNGEE. The CDR3 has 16 residues. In DNA, the CDR3 is TGTGCCAGCAGCGGACTCGGGACTAGCGGGGTAGGGGAGCAGTTCTTC. Translated, it gives CASSGLGTSGVGEQFF.

The rearrangement links TRBV30 to TRBJ2-7; D ambiguous. Germline lookup yields CDR1 GTSNPN and CDR2 SVGIG (reference sequence). V lost 4 bases and J lost 1, with 14 bases in between. The CDR3 runs to 14 residues. In nucleotides, the CDR3 is TGTGCCTGGATGGCTAGGCGGATATCCTACGAGCAGTACTTC. Protein sequence: CAWMARRISYEQYF.

The J gene is TRBJ2-1, the V gene TRBV6-4; no reliable D call. V was clipped by 0 bases and J by 8 bases, with 14 bases between them. This CDR3 contains 15 residues. The germline V gene encodes CDR1 MRHNA and CDR2 SNTAGT. The CDR3 reads CASSDSEESSHEQFF. CDR3 coding DNA: TGTGCCAGCAGTGACTCAGAGGAGAGCTCCCATGAGCAGTTCTTC.

The V and J genes are TRBV19 and TRBJ2-5; D gene unclear. Germline V CDR1 and CDR2: LNHDA, SQIVND (reference sequence). This CDR3 region has 12 residues. The V and J ends lost 5 bases and 1 base respectively, with 5 bases between them. The CDR3 here is CASSHSQETQYF. DNA for the CDR3: TGTGCCAGTAGTCATAGCCAAGAGACCCAGTACTTC.

The J gene is TRBJ1-3, the V gene TRBV29-1; D gene uncertain. The CDR3 sequence is 13 residues long. The germline CDR1 and CDR2 sequences are SQVTM and ANQGSEA. In DNA form, the CDR3 reads TGCAGTGCCTTAGGAGAACCGGGAAACACCATATATTTT. It codes for CSALGEPGNTIYF. Full variable domain (missing parts from reference TRBV29-1 and TRBJ1-3): SAVISQKPSRDICQRGTSLTIQCQVDSQVTMMFWYRQQPGQSLTLIATANQGSEATYESGFVIDKFPISRPNLTFSTLTVSNMSPEDSSIYLCSALGEPGNTIYFGEGSWLTVV.